This T cell receptor (beta chain) was sequenced during a study of cytomegalovirus exposure and HLA in healthy donors (dated by TCRdb to about 2017). With respect to the entire study: According to an earlier analysis of a few hundred of the donors, 150 million to 200 million T cells yielded 120 million or so unique TCR beta sequences and 250 to 350 Gb of sequence data. Class I and class II HLA loci were covered by the typing at four-digit resolution. Alongside the repertoire data, information on donor age, sex, ethnicity and CMV serostatus was compiled. A later analysis re-examined previously published TCR beta repertoires from more than 550 donors and added high-resolution HLA genotyping to investigate patterns of TCR occurrence. High-throughput TCR immunosequencing, statistical association of individual TCRs with disease status, and machine learning were combined to predict cytomegalovirus infection status. Rather than drawing on any new phenotypic data, the later analysis identified candidate immune exposures from TCR beta sequences and the way those sequences occurred across donors. Every repertoire in the discovery cohort had been generated on one and the same sequencing platform. In a later genetic analysis, genome-wide SNP genotypes for about 55% of the roughly 700 donors were used, and that subset was treated as a discovery cohort. The study aimed to test whether signatures of past pathogen exposure could be identified by cataloging public T cell receptors. Along with the roughly 670-subject first cohort, a separate validation cohort of over a hundred different subjects was used. The T cell repertoires of under 700 subjects were profiled by immunosequencing and related to cytomegalovirus serostatus. Roughly 290 gigabases of sequencing data and around 80 million unique TCR sequences made up an early release that covered fewer than 650 HLA-typed donors. In an earlier analysis of 587 of the donors, high-throughput TCR beta sequencing was used to judge whether each TCR beta V gene segment behaved as functional or pseudogenic. Of the roughly 400 genotyped donors, around 81% fell in the genetic ancestry cluster associated with self-reported Caucasian donors. Among almost 400 genotyped donors of the cohort, an average of 235,054 unique TCR beta nucleotide sequences were sequenced per donor, roughly a sixth of them non-productive. The number of donors typed differed by locus, with 629-630 for A, B, C, DRB1 and DQB1, more than 500 for DQA1, some 570 for DPA1, and some 440 for DPB1. A few DR-DQ haplotypes were treated as single units for association and clustering because of strong linkage in the cohort.

Receptors were amplified or captured by the immunoSEQ multiplex PCR assay. For the multiplex PCR, a mixture combining 60 forward primers for TCR Vbeta segments and 13 reverse primers for TCR Jbeta segments was used. Amplification of the CDR3 region of rearranged TCR beta genes was performed with a multiplex PCR assay on genomic DNA. The Illumina HiSeq System was used to sequence the amplified TCR beta libraries as 87-base-pair reads. The authors' analysis ran thus. In a later analysis, some 80 million unique TCR beta chains were counted across the 650 to 700 repertoires, and around 11 million of these chains were shared by at least two donors. To remove PCR and sequencing errors, raw reads were error-corrected and collapsed into unique sequences using a nearest-neighbor algorithm that merged closely related sequences. CDR3 sequences were aligned to IMGT reference sequences to assign V, D and J gene segments. For a sequence to be retained, a match of at least six nucleotides to both a V gene segment and a J gene segment was required. Rearrangements were called productive when the CDR3 lacked stop codons and stayed in frame with V and J; all others were non-productive. Following IMGT convention, CDR3 was defined as the stretch from the second conserved V-encoded cysteine to the conserved J-encoded phenylalanine. The earlier analysis of about 590 of the donors excluded sequences that lacked an unambiguous match to a single V gene segment. An earlier analysis of about 590 of the donors classified V segments as functional when productive rearrangements were above 56.7% and as segregating when the standard deviation between donors was above 5%. A statistical classification framework was built for diagnosing cytomegalovirus status from the catalog of TCR beta chain sequences. In a later analysis, TCR nucleotide sequences were compared against IMGT/GENE-DB human TR gene sequences so that V and J genes could be assigned. Using the TCRdist pipeline, a later analysis assigned CDR3 sequences along with most-parsimonious VDJ recombination scenarios. A later analysis defined each TCR beta chain by its CDR3 amino acid sequence plus V-gene family, and excluded reads lacking a unique V-gene family. A later analysis removed 592 highly shared, low-generation-probability nucleotide sequences to deal with suspected cross-contamination and a sequencing artifact. A later analysis calculated a clonal expansion index for each public chain from normalized within-repertoire ranks of inferred template counts. In a later analysis, generation probabilities were computed with a VDJ recombination model fitted to out-of-frame rearrangements, and the resulting probabilities were checked against IGoR. Hypergeometric tests were used in a later analysis to score TCR-TCR, TCR-HLA and TCR-CMV co-occurrence, with a repertoire-size bias correction applied to the TCR pairs. False discovery rates were estimated in a later analysis by permuting HLA or CMV assignments 20 times. In a later analysis, co-occurring TCRs were grouped with DBSCAN, and TCRdist sequence similarity was added when clustering was performed within HLA-allele-positive subsets. Repertoires with fewer than 30,000 or more than 120,000 public chains, plus five repertoires with anomalous nucleotide sharing, were excluded from co-occurrence clustering. Sourced from immuneACCESS, this table was stored by TCRdb with only in-frame sequences that have V and J called. A share of the clones is absent; for the studies checked, an unresolved V gene accounts for under half, and the remainder has no known explanation. V and J calls and clone size come straight from that table; D and trimming were deduced from the DNA. Present in this sample are 130,000 to 150,000 clones, over 70% of which were seen just once. The top ten clones comprise 4.5% to 6% of the sample.

The research as a whole found: The classifier was reported to diagnose cytomegalovirus status with high specificity and sensitivity in both the original cohort and the validation cohort. Some IMGT-functional V segments, including TRBV6-2 and TRBV6-3, could not be told apart with the 87-base-pair reads, so those segments were excluded. In a later analysis, the rate of TCR association differed among HLA loci, with DRB1 alleles having the most associated TCRs and HLA-C alleles having the fewest. Sequencing depth was assumed to be roughly uniform across donors in the presence/absence analyses, though that assumption may not hold. Because counts were too low, under 20 rarely observed V segments, including chromosome 9 orphons, were left out of the earlier analysis of some 600 of the donors. A further reported finding was that TCR beta sequences accurately predicted the HLA-A and HLA-B alleles for most subjects in the first cohort. The sequencing pipeline was judged likely to have produced a cluster of highly shared sequence variants as a technical artifact. This cohort had only TCR beta chains sequenced, and the lack of alpha or paired-chain data limited which features could be detected. A later analysis found that most CMV-associated TCR beta chains appeared HLA-restricted, with HLA associations seemingly driven largely by CMV exposure. It was suggested by the authors that the approach could potentially be generalized to other disease states and immunological phenotypes. A few of the identified cytomegalovirus-associated TCR beta chains were confirmed in vitro to be specific for cytomegalovirus antigens. V-gene and J-gene trimming of TCR beta chains was associated with a missense DCLRE1C variant in a later genetic analysis, and the association was replicated in an independent cohort. At a false discovery rate of 0.05, a later analysis linked 15,000 to 20,000 TCR beta sequences to specific HLA alleles. Several of the top co-occurrence clusters appeared to be linked to parvovirus B19, influenza, CMV and Epstein-Barr virus, according to a later analysis. Most TCR sequences were observed very rarely across donors, whereas some public TCRs were present in many individuals. For the cohort, immune exposure information was limited to CMV serostatus. An earlier analysis of around 600 of the donors showed that most TCR beta V segments appeared in productive rearrangements either about 90% or about 30% of the time, which broadly matched IMGT annotations. According to a later genetic analysis, donors in an Asian-associated ancestry cluster had fewer N-insertions in productive TCRs than the approximately 690-donor mean. HLA typing was unavailable for some donors at each locus, so association tests used only the typed subset. A later analysis found that HLA-associated TCR beta chains were more clonally expanded and had lower generation probabilities than equally common non-associated chains. Assigning TCR associations to individual alleles was difficult when HLA alleles, especially DR and DQ, strongly co-occurred. Linkage disequilibrium might explain the correlated functional status among segregating V segments, but an unknown experimental factor could not be ruled out. In the study, 150 to 200 TCR beta chains were listed as associated with cytomegalovirus.

Trimming removed 4 bases from V and 4 bases from J; the gene matches leave 10 bases unexplained. Looking up the germline V gene yields CDR1 SGDLS and CDR2 YYNGEE. Including cysteine and phenylalanine, the CDR3 has 17 amino acids. The only DNA kept is the CDR3, 51 bases in frame from the first base. The cohort was made up of under 800 healthy bone marrow donors. Cohort members were all nominally healthy when sampled, although unrecorded immune exposures were likely present. The donor was CMV seropositive and belonged to the group of 250 to 350 seropositive cohort members. A peripheral blood sample was provided by each donor, and peripheral blood mononuclear cells were used for TCR beta sequencing. Genomic DNA extraction from the blood cell samples was performed with the Qiagen DNeasy Blood Extraction Kit. About this clone itself: Its antigen remains undetermined. No base quality information exists; no much larger clone differs at one position.

The V and J genes are TRBV9 and TRBJ2-3, and 12 junctional nucleotides match TRBD2. The receptor was derived from a man aged 30-40 years in good health and CMV-seropositive. Sequencing was performed on PBMCs. The sequenced DNA: TGTGCCAGCAGCACTCCGGAACTAGCGGGGGGTCCAGATACGCAGTATTTT. Its protein is CASSTPELAGGPDTQYF.